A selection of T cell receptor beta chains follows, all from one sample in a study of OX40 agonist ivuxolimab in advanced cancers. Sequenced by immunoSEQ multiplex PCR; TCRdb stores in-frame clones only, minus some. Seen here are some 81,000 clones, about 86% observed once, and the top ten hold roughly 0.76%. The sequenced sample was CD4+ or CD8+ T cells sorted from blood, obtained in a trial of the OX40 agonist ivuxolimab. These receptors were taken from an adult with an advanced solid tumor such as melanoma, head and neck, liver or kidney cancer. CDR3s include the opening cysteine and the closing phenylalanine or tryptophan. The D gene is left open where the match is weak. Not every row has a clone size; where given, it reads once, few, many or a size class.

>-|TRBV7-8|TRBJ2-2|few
CASSATRRPNTGELFF
TGTGCCAGCAGCGCCACCCGAAGACCCAACACCGGGGAGCTGTTTTTT
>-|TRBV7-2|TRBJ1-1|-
CASSRGAWAFF
TGTGCCAGCAGCCGAGGGGCCTGGGCTTTCTTT
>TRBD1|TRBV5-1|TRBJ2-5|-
CASSSGQGANLRETQYF
TGCGCCAGCAGCTCAGGACAGGGGGCGAATTTAAGAGAGACCCAGTACTTC
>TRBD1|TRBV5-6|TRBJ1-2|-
CASSGAGTGFGGYTF
TGTGCCAGCAGCGGGGCGGGGACAGGGTTTGGCGGCTACACCTTC
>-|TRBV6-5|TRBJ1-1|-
CASSSGTPMNTEAFF
TGTGCCAGCAGTTCCGGGACACCCATGAACACTGAAGCTTTCTTT
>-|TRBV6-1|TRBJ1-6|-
CASSKGGAYNSPLHF
TGTGCCAGCAGTAAGGGGGGAGCCTATAATTCACCCCTCCACTTT
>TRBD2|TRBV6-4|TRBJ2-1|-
CASSVLAGAGYNEQFF
TGTGCCAGCAGCGTTCTAGCGGGAGCCGGTTACAATGAGCAGTTCTTC
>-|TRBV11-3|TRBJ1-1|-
CASSPRSSEAFF
TGTGCCAGCAGCCCCCGATCTAGTGAAGCTTTCTTT
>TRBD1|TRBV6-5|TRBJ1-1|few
CASSSDRAEAFF
TGTGCCAGCAGTTCCGACAGGGCTGAAGCTTTCTTT
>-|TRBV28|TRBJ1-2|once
CASSYGSDSSHTF
TGTGCCAGCAGTTACGGTTCCGACAGTTCGCACACCTTC
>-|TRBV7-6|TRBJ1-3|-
CASSYQGVAGNTIYF
TGTGCCAGCAGCTATCAGGGAGTAGCTGGAAACACCATATATTTT
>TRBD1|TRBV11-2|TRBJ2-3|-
CASSHSGTGGAYTQYF
TGTGCCAGCAGCCACTCCGGGACAGGGGGCGCATATACGCAGTATTTT
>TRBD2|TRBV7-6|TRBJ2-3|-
CASSFSGGANTDTQYF
TGTGCCAGCAGCTTTAGCGGGGGGGCGAACACAGATACGCAGTATTTT
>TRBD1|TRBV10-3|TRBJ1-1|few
CAIRQGLGSTEAFF
TGTGCCATTAGACAGGGGCTAGGAAGCACTGAAGCTTTCTTT
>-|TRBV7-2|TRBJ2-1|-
CASSLELAYNEQFF
TGTGCCAGCAGCTTAGAACTAGCCTACAATGAGCAGTTCTTC
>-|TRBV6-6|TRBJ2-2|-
CASNERSTGELFF
TGTGCCAGCAACGAGCGCAGCACCGGGGAGCTGTTTTTT
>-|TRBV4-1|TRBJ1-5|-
CASSQELAKGRRQPQHF
TGCGCCAGCAGCCAAGAGCTTGCGAAGGGGCGACGGCAGCCCCAGCATTTT
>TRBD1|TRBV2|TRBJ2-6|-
CASRPGQGVGGANVLTF
TGTGCCAGCAGACCGGGACAGGGTGTAGGTGGGGCCAACGTCCTGACTTTC
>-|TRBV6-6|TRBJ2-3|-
CASSRGGLSTDTQYF
TGTGCCAGCAGTCGAGGAGGGCTCAGCACAGATACGCAGTATTTT
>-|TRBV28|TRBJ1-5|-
CASSSTGTQPQHF
TGTGCCAGCAGTTCGACCGGGACCCAGCCCCAGCATTTT
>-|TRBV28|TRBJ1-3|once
CASSPAGTGNTIYF
TGTGCCAGCAGTCCTGCGGGGACTGGAAACACCATATATTTT
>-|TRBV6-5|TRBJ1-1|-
CASSYMRRRGDTEAFF
TGTGCCAGCAGTTACATGAGGAGGAGAGGGGACACTGAAGCTTTCTTT
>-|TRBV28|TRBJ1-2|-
CASSLPNSNYGYTF
TGTGCCAGCAGTTTGCCTAACTCTAACTATGGCTACACCTTC
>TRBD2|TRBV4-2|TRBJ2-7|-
CASSQAFLAGVDEQYF
TGTGCCAGCAGCCAAGCGTTCCTAGCGGGAGTGGACGAGCAGTACTTC
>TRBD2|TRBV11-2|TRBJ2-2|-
CASSLTGLAATGELFF
TGTGCCAGCAGCTTAACCGGACTAGCAGCTACCGGGGAGCTGTTTTTT
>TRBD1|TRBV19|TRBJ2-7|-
CAQGVGEQYF
TGTGCCCAGGGGGTGGGCGAGCAGTACTTC
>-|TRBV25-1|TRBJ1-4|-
CASSEWQHEKLFF
TGTGCCAGCAGTGAATGGCAGCATGAAAAACTGTTTTTT
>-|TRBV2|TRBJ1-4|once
CASTLSGTQNEKLFF
TGTGCCAGCACACTATCCGGGACGCAGAATGAAAAACTGTTTTTT
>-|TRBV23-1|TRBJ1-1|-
CASSQFSGFNSEAFF
TGCGCCAGCAGTCAATTTTCGGGGTTTAACTCTGAAGCTTTCTTT